Shown below are 29 T cell receptor beta chains from a single sample sequenced in a study of blood T cell repertoires in COVID-19. Clones were sequenced by immunoSEQ multiplex PCR, and TCRdb holds only the in-frame ones, with some missing. The repertoire consists of approximately 220,000 clones, with 83% occurring once and the leading ten covering about 4.8%. The sample was PBMCs or T cells enriched from blood (not recorded which). The receptors were gathered from a woman aged 45 to 65 who had been exposed to COVID-19.

V usage is TRBV4-1 and J usage is TRBJ1-2; 8 nucleotides align to TRBD1. V was pared by 3 bases and J by 6 bases, with 9 bases of the junction left unmatched. The CDR3 runs to 15 residues. Germline values: CDR1 MGHRA, CDR2 YSYEKL. This CDR3 is CASSQGQGAQDGYTF. In DNA form, the CDR3 reads TGCGCCAGCAGCCAGGGGCAGGGGGCGCAGGATGGCTACACCTTC.

This sequence joins TRBV6-6 and TRBJ1-1; D is unclear. Germline V gives CDR1 MNHNY, CDR2 SVGAGI (reference sequence). The V end lost 6 bases, the J end lost 10 bases, and 21 bases lay between the germline ends. There are 14 residues in the CDR3. This CDR3 reads CASSLASTSQGAFF. The CDR3 region has the DNA TGTGCCAGCAGCCTAGCATCTACCAGTCAAGGAGCTTTCTTT.

This clone was found a few times. V is TRBV27 and J is TRBJ1-2; 8 bases are a match to TRBD1. The junction had 7 bases not matched to a gene; V was cut back by 9 bases and J by 4 bases. CDR3 size: 13 residues. The germline V gene has CDR1 MNHEY and CDR2 SMNVEV (reference sequence). CDR3 protein: CASSDRGRYGYTF. CDR3 in DNA: TGTGCCAGTAGCGACAGGGGCCGCTATGGCTACACCTTC.

This chain uses TRBV6-4 with TRBJ2-3, with TRBD1 identical over 7 bases. The CDR3 runs 14 residues. J gave up 4 bases and V 3 bases, and 4 bases lay outside the gene matches. Germline assignment: CDR1 MRHNA and CDR2 SNTAGT. The CDR3 region has the DNA TGTGCCAGCAGTGAAACAACAGGGGCAGATACGCAGTATTTT. This gives the protein CASSETTGADTQYF.

V gene TRBV11-2 combines with J gene TRBJ2-3; TRBD2 aligns across 7 bases. CDR1 is SGHAT and CDR2 is FQNNGV in the germline V gene. Trimming at V came to 2 bases and at J to 1 base, leaving 12 bases not matched to a gene. This CDR3 is built from 18 residues. The CDR3 reads CASSLKSVRDYGTDTQYF. In nucleotides, the CDR3 is TGTGCCAGCAGCTTAAAAAGTGTACGGGACTATGGCACAGATACGCAGTATTTT.

The chain employs TRBV10-2 and TRBJ1-1; TRBD1 is a possible D gene (5 bases). CDR1 and CDR2 (germline): WSHSY, SAAADI. V was cut by 5 bases and J by 1 base, with 8 bases left in between. This CDR3 has 13 amino acids. The CDR3 reads CASSTGKNTEAFF. The DNA of the CDR3 is TGCGCCAGCAGTACAGGAAAGAACACTGAAGCTTTCTTT.

Concerning this clone: The junction and the germline gene differ at one end; a read error may be behind it. The chain couples TRBV6-2 or TRBV6-3 to TRBJ1-4; 7 bases fit TRBD1. This CDR3 is 18 amino acids long. Germline lookup yields CDR1 MNHEY and CDR2 SVGEGT. CDR3 DNA sequence: TGTGCCAGCAGTTCCAACCCCCGGGACAGCGAACCTAAGGAAAAACTGTTTTTT. Amino acid sequence: CASSSNPRDSEPKEKLFF.

The chain couples TRBV11-2 to TRBJ2-2; 9 nucleotides line up with TRBD2. The CDR3 covers 17 residues. The germline gives CDR1 SGHAT, CDR2 FQNNGV. Germline trimming cut 5 bases from V and 6 bases from J; bases unmatched to any gene: 13. The CDR3 DNA follows: TGTGCCAGCAGCCCATCTAGCGGGGAGAAGGGTCCCGGGGAGCTGTTTTTT. Its translation: CASSPSSGEKGPGELFF.

J is TRBJ1-2 and V is TRBV5-1; TRBD1 matches at 9 bases. This CDR3 is 16 amino acids long. Looked up from germline, CDR1 is SGHRS and CDR2 is YFSETQ. The J segment lost 2 bases and the V segment lost 3 bases, leaving 8 bases of the junction unmatched. CDR3 residues: CASSSTGTGKNYGYTF. The DNA for the CDR3 is TGCGCCAGCAGCTCGACCGGGACAGGGAAAAACTATGGCTACACCTTC.

This clone was picked up one time. The chain couples TRBV5-1 to TRBJ2-1, with D tentatively TRBD2 (6 bases). CDR1 and CDR2 (germline): SGHRS, YFSETQ. The V gene lost 0 bases and the J gene lost 7 bases, with 14 bases spanning the gap. The CDR3 consists of 15 residues. The CDR3 loop is CASSLGAGRRNEQFF. The CDR3 nucleotides are TGCGCCAGCAGCTTGGGGGCCGGGAGACGGAATGAGCAGTTCTTC.

The chain has TRBV30 and TRBJ2-3; D uncertain. This CDR3 contains 14 residues. The germline V gene has CDR1 GTSNPN and CDR2 SVGIG (reference sequence). Trimming took off 0 bases at V and 1 base at J, with 8 bases between the two ends. Here the CDR3 reads CAWSVRVGTDTQYF. The CDR3 DNA is TGTGCCTGGAGTGTACGGGTAGGCACAGATACGCAGTATTTT.

This clone was picked up one time. The rearrangement uses TRBV29-1 and TRBJ2-7; TRBD2 agrees at 7 bases. Germline trimming cut 0 bases from V and 11 bases from J; bases unmatched to any gene: 10. The CDR3 is made up of 13 amino acids. The V gene's germline CDR1 is SQVTM and CDR2 ANQGSEA. The chain's CDR3 is CSVEDRLGGWKYF. The DNA of the CDR3 is TGCAGCGTTGAAGATAGGTTGGGGGGGTGGAAGTACTTC.

The rearrangement uses TRBV2 and TRBJ1-2; D might be TRBD1 (5 bases). The CDR3 contains 18 residues. The germline V and J ends were trimmed by 3 bases and 4 bases, with 24 bases remaining between them. CDR1 is SNHLY and CDR2 is FYNNEI in the germline V gene. CDR3 residues: CASSDSPIGRGGGYGYTF. The CDR3, as DNA: TGTGCCAGCAGTGATTCACCTATAGGGCGAGGCGGGGGCTATGGCTACACCTTC.

The chain has TRBV2 and TRBJ2-7; weak D call: TRBD1 (6 bases). Trimming removed 5 bases from V and 3 bases from J, with 14 bases in between. Germline CDR1 is SNHLY and CDR2 is FYNNEI. The CDR3 loop spans 14 amino acids. CDR3 coding DNA: TGTGCCAGCAGTCCAGGGGAGACTTACTACGAGCAGTACTTC. Its protein product is CASSPGETYYEQYF.

This chain joins TRBV5-1 and TRBJ2-1, with TRBD2 identical over 12 bases. V trimming: 6 bases; J trimming: 0 bases; junction bases outside the gene matches: 13. This CDR3 contains 19 residues. CDR1 SGHRS and CDR2 YFSETQ come from the germline V gene. The CDR3 sequence is CASTRGGLAGLSSYNEQFF. The DNA of the CDR3 is TGCGCCAGCACCCGAGGAGGACTAGCGGGACTGAGCTCCTACAATGAGCAGTTCTTC.

This clone has more than one count but fewer than ten. The chain uses TRBV30 and TRBJ1-6; 11 bases align to TRBD1. Unmatched junction bases numbered 9, after V lost 3 bases and J lost 11 bases. Germline loops: CDR1 GTSNPN, CDR2 SVGIG (reference sequence). The length of the CDR3 is 15 residues. Written as DNA, the CDR3 is TGTGCCTGGAGCCCCCCGGGACAGGGGGAAGCACCCCTCCACTTT. Its translation is CAWSPPGQGEAPLHF.

The chain links TRBV5-4 to TRBJ1-2; D ambiguous. CDR1 is SGHNT, CDR2 YYREEE, per germline (reference sequence). V was shortened by 2 bases and J by 5 bases, with 16 bases between the two germline ends. The length of the CDR3 is 15 residues. This CDR3 is CASSFGLLKFYGYTF. In DNA, the CDR3 is TGTGCCAGCAGCTTCGGACTGCTAAAATTTTATGGCTACACCTTC.

This rearrangement joins TRBV7-8 to TRBJ2-5, with 14 bases matching TRBD2. V shed 1 base, J shed 5 bases, and the junction held 18 bases outside the gene matches. There are 21 residues in the CDR3. Germline V gene sequence: CDR1 SGHVS, CDR2 FQNEAQ. The CDR3 loop reads CASSLDGDLRTSGGIEETQYF. In nucleotides, the CDR3 is TGTGCCAGCAGCTTAGATGGGGACCTCCGGACTAGCGGGGGGATTGAGGAGACCCAGTACTTC.

The chain recombines TRBV9 with TRBJ2-3; a weak D match, TRBD2 (5 bases). The CDR3 runs to 15 residues. V was shortened by 6 bases and J by 1 base, with 15 bases between the two germline ends. Germline-derived CDR1 and CDR2 are SGDLS and YYNGEE. Here the CDR3 reads CASTRSGDGTDTQYF. As DNA, the CDR3 is TGTGCCAGCACCCGAAGCGGAGACGGCACAGATACGCAGTATTTT.

CDR3 coding DNA: TGCAGCGTGGGGGGATTCACCGGGGAGCTGTTTTTT. Translating gives CSVGGFTGELFF. The chain employs TRBV29-1 and TRBJ2-2; maybe TRBD2 (6 bases). CDR1 and CDR2 (germline): SQVTM, ANQGSEA. This CDR3 region has 12 residues. V lost 6 bases, J lost 4 bases, and 9 bases lay in between.

The chain joins TRBV21-1 to TRBJ2-7; the D call of TRBD1 is as the table states it, not checked on the DNA. TRBV21-1 is labeled a pseudogene. CDR3 size: 15 residues. CDR3 region: CARETGQGVPYEQYF. CDR3 bases: TGTGCCAGAGAAACGGGACAGGGTGTCCCCTACGAGCAGTACTTC.

The chain links TRBV3-1 (or the pseudogene TRBV3-2) to TRBJ2-1, with 11 bases lining up with TRBD2. The germline V gene encodes CDR1 LGHDT and CDR2 YNNKEL (reference sequence). The CDR3 extends over 16 amino acids. J gave up 6 bases and V 5 bases, and 9 bases lay outside the gene matches. The CDR3 region has the DNA TGTGCCAGCAGCAAAAGACTACTAGCGGGGGCCAATGAGCAGTTCTTC. Residues: CASSKRLLAGANEQFF.

CDR3 sequence reads: CASSGARGPGETQYF. In DNA form, the CDR3 reads TGTGCCAGCAGTGGGGCCAGGGGGCCGGGAGAGACCCAGTACTTC. The chain recombines TRBV2 with TRBJ2-5; TRBD1 aligns across 8 bases. Looked up from germline, CDR1 is SNHLY and CDR2 is FYNNEI. With 4 bases clipped from V and 4 bases from J, the junction kept 8 bases outside the gene matches. This CDR3 is built from 15 residues.

This chain links TRBV5-6 with TRBJ1-2; tentative D call: TRBD1 (6 bases). Trimming shortened V by 4 bases and J by 0 bases, and 10 bases separated the two germline ends. Germline CDR1 reads SGHDT; CDR2 reads YYEEEE. The CDR3 has 14 residues. The CDR3 bases are TGTGCCAGCAGCCTACAGGGTTCTAACTATGGCTACACCTTC. Translated, it gives CASSLQGSNYGYTF.

This chain uses TRBV5-4 with TRBJ1-2; 9 bases fit TRBD1. Germline V gene lookup returns CDR1 SGHNT and CDR2 YYREEE (reference sequence). The V and J ends lost 4 bases and 8 bases, in that order; junction bases with no gene match: 12. The length of the CDR3 is 15 residues. The CDR3 reads CASSLQKGTGLGYTF. In DNA, the CDR3 is TGTGCCAGCAGCCTGCAGAAAGGGACAGGGCTCGGCTACACCTTC.

This clone was counted a single time. This rearrangement joins TRBV11-2 to TRBJ2-4, with D possibly TRBD1 on 5 matching bases. Trimming took off 5 bases at V and 10 bases at J, with 24 bases between the two ends. The CDR3 covers 16 residues. Germline V lookup: CDR1 SGHAT, CDR2 FQNNGV. The CDR3 DNA reads as TGTGCCAGCAGCCAACGGAAGGGGAATGGCCTAGGGATTCAGTACTTC. It encodes CASSQRKGNGLGIQYF.

The chain recombines TRBV7-8 with TRBJ1-5, with D perhaps matching TRBD1 (6 bases). The germline CDR1 and CDR2 sequences are SGHVS and FQNEAQ. The germline V and J ends were trimmed by 1 base and 7 bases, with 14 bases remaining between them. The CDR3 consists of 15 residues. The chain's CDR3 is CASSLVSGENQPQHF. As DNA, the CDR3 is TGTGCCAGCAGCTTAGTTTCAGGGGAGAACCAGCCCCAGCATTTT.

The chain couples TRBV13 to TRBJ2-1; 9 positions match TRBD2. This CDR3 is 17 amino acids long. V gave up 3 bases and J gave up 7 bases; unmatched junction bases: 13. The germline V gene encodes CDR1 PRHDT and CDR2 FYEKMQ (reference sequence). CDR3 coding DNA: TGTGCCAGCAGCTTCGGAGGCGGGGGGGCCTTATCAAATGAGCAGTTCTTC. This sequence encodes CASSFGGGGALSNEQFF.

The CDR3 loop reads CASSPTGTDYEQYF. The CDR3 DNA is TGTGCCAGCTCACCAACCGGGACGGACTACGAGCAGTACTTC. The chain employs TRBV18 and TRBJ2-5; D is tentatively TRBD1 or TRBD2 (5 bases each). The J call is uncertain, as TRBJ2-7 better fits the DNA end. The CDR3 loop spans 14 amino acids. Germline assignment: CDR1 KGHSH and CDR2 LQKENI.